Here is one T cell receptor beta chain with its context. These data come from a study of T cell responses to AZD1222 COVID-19 vaccine. The method was immunoSEQ multiplex PCR; TCRdb's version includes in-frame clones alone and lacks a portion of them. The sample lists 85,000 or so clones; roughly 86% were seen once. V shed 5 bases and J shed 0 bases, with 8 bases lying between them. The CDR3 spans 13 residues. The germline CDR1 and CDR2 sequences are LGHNA and YSLEER. Sequenced here: peripheral blood, sampled 28 days after the second AZD1222 dose. V is TRBV4-3 and J is TRBJ2-7; perhaps TRBD2 as D (6 bases). The source of this sequence is an adult who received the AZD1222 COVID-19 vaccine. The CDR3, as DNA: TGCGCCAGCAGCAGTAGCGGCTCCTACGAGCAGTACTTC. It encodes CASSSSGSYEQYF.